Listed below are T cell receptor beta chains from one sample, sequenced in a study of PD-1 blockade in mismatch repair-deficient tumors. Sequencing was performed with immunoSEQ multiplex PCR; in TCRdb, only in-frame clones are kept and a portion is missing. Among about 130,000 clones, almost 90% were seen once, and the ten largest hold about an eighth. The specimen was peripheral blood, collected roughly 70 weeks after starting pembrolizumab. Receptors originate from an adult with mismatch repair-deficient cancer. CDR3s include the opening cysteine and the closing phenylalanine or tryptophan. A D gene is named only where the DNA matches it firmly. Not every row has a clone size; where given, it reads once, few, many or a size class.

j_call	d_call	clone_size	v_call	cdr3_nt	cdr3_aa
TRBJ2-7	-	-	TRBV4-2	TGTGCCAGCAGCCAAGATACGGACAGACACTACGAGCAGTACTTC	CASSQDTDRHYEQYF
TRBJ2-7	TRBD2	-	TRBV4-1	TGCGCCAGCAGCCAAGAAATCGGGGGGGAACCCTACGAGCAGTACTTC	CASSQEIGGEPYEQYF
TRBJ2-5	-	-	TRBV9	TGTGCCAGCAGCGTAGAGGGTAGGGGAGGACACCAAGAGACCCAGTACTTC	CASSVEGRGGHQETQYF
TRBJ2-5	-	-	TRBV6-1	TGTGCCAGCAGTGGGACTGGCCAAGAGACCCAGTACTTC	CASSGTGQETQYF
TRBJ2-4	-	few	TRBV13	TGTGCCAGCAGCTTAGGGACCAAAAACATTCAGTACTTC	CASSLGTKNIQYF
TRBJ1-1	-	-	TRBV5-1	TGCGCCAGCAGCTTGGCTGGGCTAACTGAAGCTTTCTTT	CASSLAGLTEAFF
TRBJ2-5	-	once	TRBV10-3	TGTGCCATCAGTGATCCGGACGGGGAGACCCAGTACTTC	CAISDPDGETQYF
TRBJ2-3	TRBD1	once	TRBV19	TGTGCCAGACAATCACAGGGGGCGAACGGCACAGATACGCAGTATTTT	CARQSQGANGTDTQYF
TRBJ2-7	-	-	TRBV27	TGTGCCAGCAGTTTTTCCGGGAGCAACGAGCAGTACTTC	CASSFSGSNEQYF
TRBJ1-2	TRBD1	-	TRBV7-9	TGTGCCAGCAGCGGGACAGACGTTAACTATGGCTACACCTTC	CASSGTDVNYGYTF
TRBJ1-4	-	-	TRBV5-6	TGTGCCAGCAGCTTGGGTGGGTGGCACGAAAAACTGTTTTTT	CASSLGGWHEKLFF
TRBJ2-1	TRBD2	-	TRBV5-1	TGCGCCAGCAGCTTAGGACCTAGCGGGTACAATGAGCAGTTCTTC	CASSLGPSGYNEQFF
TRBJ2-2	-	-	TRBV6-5	TGTGCCAGCAGTTACGAGGGCCGGGACACCGGGGAGCTGTTTTTT	CASSYEGRDTGELFF
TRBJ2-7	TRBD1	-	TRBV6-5	TGTGCCAGCAGTTACGACAGGGGCTCCTACGAGCAGTACTTC	CASSYDRGSYEQYF
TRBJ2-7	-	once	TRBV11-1	TGTGCCAGCAGCTCTCGGGGATTAACTCGACGGGAGCAGTACTTC	CASSSRGLTRREQYF
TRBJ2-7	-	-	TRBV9	TGTGCCAGCAGCCCCCAGGACAGCTTGGGCGGGAACCCCTACGAGCAGTACTTC	CASSPQDSLGGNPYEQYF
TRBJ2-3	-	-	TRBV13	TGTGCCAGCAGCTTAATCTCGCTTTTCGGCGGGAGCACAGATACGCAGTATTTT	CASSLISLFGGSTDTQYF
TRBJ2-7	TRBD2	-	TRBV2	TGTGCCAGCAGTCGGACTAGCGGGAGGGGTGAGCAGTACTTC	CASSRTSGRGEQYF
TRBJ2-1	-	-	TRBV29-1	TGCAGCGTTGCCCCCTTGACAGTTGAGCAGTTCTTC	CSVAPLTVEQFF
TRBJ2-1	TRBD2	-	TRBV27	TGTGCCAGCAGTTTGATAGCGGGAGTTAATGAGCAGTTCTTC	CASSLIAGVNEQFF
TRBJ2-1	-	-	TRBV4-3	TGCGCCAGCAGCCAAGCTGTAAGATCCTACAATGAGCAGTTCTTC	CASSQAVRSYNEQFF
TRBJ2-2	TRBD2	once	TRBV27	TGTGCCAGCAGACAAGGACTAGCGGGGGATAACACCGGGGAGCTGTTTTTT	CASRQGLAGDNTGELFF
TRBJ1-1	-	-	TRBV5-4	TGTGCCAGCAGCTTTGGCGGTAACACTGAAGCTTTCTTT	CASSFGGNTEAFF
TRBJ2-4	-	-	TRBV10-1	TGCGCCAGCAGTGAGGGACTGGGCCTAGCCAAAAACATTCAGTACTTC	CASSEGLGLAKNIQYF
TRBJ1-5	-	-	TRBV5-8	TGTGCCAGCAGCTGGGGAAGCGGGTATAGCAATCAGCCCCAGCATTTT	CASSWGSGYSNQPQHF
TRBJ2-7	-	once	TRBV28	TGTGCCAGCAGTTTTGGGCAGGGCCTCCCCTACGAGCAGTACTTC	CASSFGQGLPYEQYF
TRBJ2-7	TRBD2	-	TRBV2	TGTGCCAGCAGCGATGGACTAGCGCGGTACGAGCAGTACTTC	CASSDGLARYEQYF
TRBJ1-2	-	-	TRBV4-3	TGCGCCAGCAGCCAAGATGGACCCACCGGCTACACCTTC	CASSQDGPTGYTF
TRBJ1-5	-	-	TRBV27	TGTGCCAGCGGATACGGACGGCTCAGCAATCAGCCCCAGCATTTT	CASGYGRLSNQPQHF
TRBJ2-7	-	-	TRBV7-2	TGTGCCAGCAGCAGACTCCCGGGGGCGCGTGAGCAGTACTTC	CASSRLPGAREQYF
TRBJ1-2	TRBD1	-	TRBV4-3	TGCGCCAGCAGCCAAGATCTTGGGACAGGGGGCTATGGCTACACCTTC	CASSQDLGTGGYGYTF
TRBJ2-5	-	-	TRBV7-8	TGTGCCAGCAGCTCGAGCGGCCAAGAGACCCAGTACTTC	CASSSSGQETQYF
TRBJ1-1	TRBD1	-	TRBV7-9	TGTGCCAGCAGCCCGGGACAGACGAACACTGAAGCTTTCTTT	CASSPGQTNTEAFF
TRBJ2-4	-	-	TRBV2	TGTGCCAGCAGTGCAGAAAAAGCGGACTTAAACATTCAGTACTTC	CASSAEKADLNIQYF
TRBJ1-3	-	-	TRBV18	TGTGCCAGCTCACCACAAGAGGGGACTTTCTCTGGAAACACCATATATTTT	CASSPQEGTFSGNTIYF
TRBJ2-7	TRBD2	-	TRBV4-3	TGCGCCAGCAGCCAAGAGGGACTAGCGGGGTACTACGAGCAGTACTTC	CASSQEGLAGYYEQYF
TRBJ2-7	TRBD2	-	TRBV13	TGTGCCAGCAGCTTAGGCGGGAGGGGGGCTTACGAGCAGTACTTC	CASSLGGRGAYEQYF
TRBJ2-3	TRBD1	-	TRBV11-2	TGTGCCAGCAGCTTCCGGGACAGGGTTGCAGATACGCAGTATTTT	CASSFRDRVADTQYF
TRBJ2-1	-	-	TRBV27	TGTGCCAGCATCACCCCCTTGACAGGTCTATCCTACAATGAGCAGTTCTTC	CASITPLTGLSYNEQFF
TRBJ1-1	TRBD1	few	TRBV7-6	TGTGCCAGCAGCCTGGGGACAGGACCTCTTAGCGACACTGAAGCTTTCTTT	CASSLGTGPLSDTEAFF
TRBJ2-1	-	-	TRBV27	TGTGCCACCCGAGGGGGGAGCTCCTACAATGAGCAGTTCTTC	CATRGGSSYNEQFF
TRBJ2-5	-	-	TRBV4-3	TGCGCCAGCAGCCAAGGGTCACAAGGAGCGATCCAAGAGACCCAGTACTTC	CASSQGSQGAIQETQYF
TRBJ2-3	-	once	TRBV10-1	TGCGCCAGCAGTGAGCCGTCCGTCCGGGATACGCAGTATTTT	CASSEPSVRDTQYF
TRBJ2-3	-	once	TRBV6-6	TGTGCCACCGGAGGGCCTCCGGTAGATACGCAGTATTTT	CATGGPPVDTQYF
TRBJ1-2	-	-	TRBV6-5	TGTGCCAGCAGTTTACGCCCCCAGGGGGGCTACACCTTC	CASSLRPQGGYTF
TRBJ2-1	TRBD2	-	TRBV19	TGTGCCAGTAGCCCCTATAGCGGGAGTATCCACAATGAGCAGTTCTTC	CASSPYSGSIHNEQFF
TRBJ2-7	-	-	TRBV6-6	TGTGCCAGCAGTTACTCGAACCCCGGCTTAACCTACGAGCAGTACTTC	CASSYSNPGLTYEQYF
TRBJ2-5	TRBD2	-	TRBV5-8	TGTGCCAGCAGCCCCGGGACTACTCAAGAGACCCAGTACTTC	CASSPGTTQETQYF